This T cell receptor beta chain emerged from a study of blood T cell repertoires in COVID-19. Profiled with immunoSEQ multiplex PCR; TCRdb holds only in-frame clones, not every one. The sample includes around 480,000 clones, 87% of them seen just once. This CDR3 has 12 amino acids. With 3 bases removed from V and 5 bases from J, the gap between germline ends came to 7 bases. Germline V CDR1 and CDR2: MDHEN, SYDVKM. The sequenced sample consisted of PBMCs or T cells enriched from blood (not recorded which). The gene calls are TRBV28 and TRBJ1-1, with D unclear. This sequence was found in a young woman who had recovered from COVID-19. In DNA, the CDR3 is TGTGCCAGCAGTTTGAGGCGGACTGAAGCTTTCTTT. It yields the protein CASSLRRTEAFF.